Shown below are 25 T cell receptor beta chains from a single sample sequenced in a study of T-cell reconstitution after alpha-beta-depleted transplantation in children. The authors prepared the TCRbeta library with unique molecular identifiers. TCRdb re-derived calls from the PCR reads in MiXCR, one entry per CDR3 protein. The sample has 130,000 to 150,000 distinct CDR3 sequences, 8.5% to 10% seen once. The sequencing used PBMCs, mostly from graft donor cells, collected 180 days after TCRalphabeta/CD19-depleted stem cell transplant. These receptors originate from a female patient between 2 and 15 years old who had a stem cell transplant for congenital amegakaryocytic thrombocytopenia, so the T cells may come from the graft donor.

This clonotype was seen a handful of times. The chain employs TRBV7-8 and TRBJ2-5; tentative D call: TRBD1 (6 bases). Trimming removed 5 bases at V and 5 bases at J, with 18 bases between. Germline CDR1 is SGHVS and CDR2 is FQNEAQ. The CDR3 runs 15 residues. CDR3 sequence reads: CASSPQGIVGETQYF. CDR3 sequence (DNA): TGTGCCAGCAGCCCCCAGGGGATCGTAGGGGAGACCCAGTACTTC. The whole variable domain, filled in from reference TRBV7-8 and TRBJ2-5, reads GAGVSQSPRYKVAKRGQDVALRCDPISGHVSLFWYQQALGQGPEFLTYFQNEAQLDKSGLPSDRFFAERPEGSVSTLKIQRTQQEDSAVYLCASSPQGIVGETQYFGPGTRLLVL.

This clonotype has at least ten counts. V is TRBV7-6 and J is TRBJ1-6; D is ambiguous. V lost 2 bases and J lost 9, with 8 bases in between. Germline CDR1 is SGHVS and CDR2 is FNYEAQ. The CDR3 has 13 residues. The CDR3, as DNA: TGTGCCAGCAGCTTATATCACGCTTCACCCCTCCACTTT. As protein: CASSLYHASPLHF.

This clonotype was counted ten times or more. The chain couples TRBV6-5 to TRBJ1-1; D is uncertain. This CDR3 is 14 amino acids long. V was cut by 2 bases and J by 4 bases, with 11 bases left in between. Germline CDR1 and CDR2: MNHEY and SVGAGI. CDR3 nucleotides: TGTGCCAGCAGTTACGGGCCGGAGAGCACTGAAGCTTTCTTT. Translating it yields CASSYGPESTEAFF.

The rearrangement joins TRBV28 to TRBJ2-5; 11 bases match TRBD1. This CDR3 is 18 amino acids long. The junction had 17 bases not matched to a gene; V was cut back by 7 bases and J by 4 bases. CDR1 MDHEN and CDR2 SYDVKM come from the germline V gene. In nucleotides, the CDR3 is TGTGCCAGCATCCCTCTTTGCGGACAGGGGGCGCTGGTAGAGACCCAGTACTTC. Its protein product is CASIPLCGQGALVETQYF.

This clonotype was seen ten or more times. This rearrangement joins TRBV5-1 to TRBJ2-1; perhaps TRBD2 as D (8 bases). Trimming took off 2 bases at V and 3 bases at J, with 15 bases between the two ends. Germline lookup yields CDR1 SGHRS and CDR2 YFSETQ. The CDR3 covers 16 residues. CDR3 nucleotides: TGCGCCAGCAGCTTCTCAGGGGGACTAGGCTACAATGAGCAGTTCTTC. Protein: CASSFSGGLGYNEQFF.

This clonotype has at least ten counts. This chain joins TRBV4-1 and TRBJ2-2, with 11 bases lining up with TRBD2. With 4 bases clipped from V and 3 bases from J, the junction kept 4 bases outside the gene matches. This CDR3 region has 16 residues. The germline V gene has CDR1 MGHRA and CDR2 YSYEKL. The DNA of the CDR3 is TGCGCCAGCAGCCTACAGACTAGCGGGGACACCGGGGAGCTGTTTTTT. Amino acid sequence: CASSLQTSGDTGELFF.

This clonotype was observed a handful of times. V and J are TRBV3-1 and TRBJ2-3; 9 bases are a match to TRBD2. CDR3 length: 15 amino acids. CDR1 is LGHDT, CDR2 YNNKEL, per germline (reference sequence). V shed 2 bases, J shed 4 bases, and the junction held 4 bases outside the gene matches. CDR3 in DNA: TGTGCCAGCAGCCAATATAGCGGGGGATCAGATACGCAGTATTTT. This codes for CASSQYSGGSDTQYF.

In its sample, this clonotype was seen many times. The rearrangement links TRBV20-1 to TRBJ2-7; 8 nucleotides line up with TRBD2. The germline gives CDR1 DFQATT, CDR2 SNEGSKA (reference sequence). The CDR3 has 14 residues. V was pared by 5 bases and J by 2 bases, with 8 bases of the junction left unmatched. The CDR3 coding sequence is TGCAGTGCTTCGAGCGGGAGTAGGACCTACGAGCAGTACTTC. This codes for CSASSGSRTYEQYF.

About this clonotype: This may stem from a read error, because a much larger clone lies one nucleotide away. The CDR3 loop is CTARDQWGRSNQPQHF. The CDR3 DNA follows: TGCACTGCTAGAGATCAATGGGGACGGAGCAATCAGCCCCAGCATTTT. The rearrangement joins TRBV20-1 to TRBJ1-5; perhaps TRBD1 as D (5 bases). The CDR3 consists of 16 residues. CDR1 and CDR2 from the germline V gene are DFQATT and SNEGSKA (reference sequence).

The genes are TRBV6-1 and TRBJ2-1; 8 nucleotides match TRBD2. The CDR3 is made up of 15 amino acids. V was clipped by 6 bases and J by 10 bases; unmatched bases: 14. Germline V lookup: CDR1 MNHNS, CDR2 SASEGT. The CDR3: CASSFESGRGTEQFF. CDR3 bases: TGTGCCAGCAGCTTCGAGAGCGGGAGAGGCACAGAGCAGTTCTTC.

V gene TRBV14 combines with J gene TRBJ1-2; a weak D match, TRBD1 (6 bases). The CDR3 has 16 amino acids. Germline V lookup: CDR1 SGHDN, CDR2 FVKESK. V dropped 5 bases and J dropped 2 bases, with 18 bases sitting between them. CDR3: CASSDSNRVPNYGYTF. The CDR3 coding sequence is TGTGCCAGCAGCGACTCGAACAGGGTTCCGAACTATGGCTACACCTTC.

The sample holds many counts of this clonotype. The chain joins TRBV5-1 to TRBJ2-1; either TRBD1 or TRBD2 may fit D (5 bases each). The CDR3 runs to 15 residues. V gave up 4 bases and J gave up 8 bases, with 19 bases separating them. CDR1 is SGHRS, CDR2 YFSETQ, per germline. The CDR3 DNA sequence: TGCGCCAGCAGCAAAGGGGTCGGGGCAATGGATGAGCAGTTCTTC. Protein sequence: CASSKGVGAMDEQFF.

The chain has TRBV6-5 and TRBJ1-6; D may be TRBD1 (6 bases). Germline V gene lookup returns CDR1 MNHEY and CDR2 SVGAGI. Trimming pared 4 bases from V and 10 bases from J, leaving 14 bases between. CDR3 length: 14 residues. As DNA, the CDR3 is TGTGCCAGCAGTTCACAGGGCGCGGAGTCACCCCTCCACTTT. It specifies CASSSQGAESPLHF.

This clonotype appeared a few times. The chain employs TRBV10-3 and TRBJ2-1; TRBD1 matches at 7 bases. V was clipped by 6 bases and J by 3 bases; unmatched bases: 5. The CDR3 is 14 residues long. Per the germline V gene, CDR1 is ENHRY and CDR2 is SYGVKD. For the CDR3, the DNA is TGTGCCATCAGCCGACAGGGCCTCTACAATGAGCAGTTCTTC. It translates to CAISRQGLYNEQFF.

This clonotype was found many times. The chain couples TRBV27 to TRBJ2-7; perhaps D is TRBD1 or TRBD2 (5 bases each). CDR3 length equals 15 residues. Per germline, CDR1 MNHEY and CDR2 SMNVEV (reference sequence). The germline V and J ends were trimmed by 3 bases and 5 bases, with 17 bases remaining between them. CDR3 region: CASSFSGLSVHEQYF. CDR3 nucleotides: TGTGCCAGCAGTTTTTCGGGGCTTAGCGTCCACGAGCAGTACTTC.

This clonotype has a count of ten or more. The chain links TRBV7-2 to TRBJ2-5; unclear D gene. From germline, CDR1 is SGHTA and CDR2 FQGNSA. V was clipped by 5 bases and J by 4 bases, with 8 bases between them. The length of the CDR3 is 12 residues. The CDR3 is CASSNLLETQYF. The CDR3 coding sequence is TGTGCCAGCAGCAACCTTCTAGAGACCCAGTACTTC.

V usage is TRBV6-1 and J usage is TRBJ2-1; TRBD2 aligns across 10 bases. This CDR3 spans 15 amino acids. V shed 6 bases and J 2 bases; nucleotides not matched to a gene: 4. Germline values: CDR1 MNHNS, CDR2 SASEGT. The CDR3 loop reads CASRPGLAAYNEQFF. The CDR3, as DNA: TGTGCCAGCAGACCAGGACTAGCGGCCTACAATGAGCAGTTCTTC.

This clonotype was seen ten or more times. The chain has TRBV27 and TRBJ1-1; D is ambiguous. The germline CDR1 and CDR2 sequences are MNHEY and SMNVEV (reference sequence). This CDR3 region has 14 residues. V shed 0 bases and J shed 7 bases, with 12 bases lying between them. The CDR3 loop is CASSLSWATGEAFF. As DNA, the CDR3 is TGTGCCAGCAGTTTATCGTGGGCAACGGGTGAAGCTTTCTTT.

This clonotype was recorded many times. V gene TRBV20-1 combines with J gene TRBJ2-2; D is perhaps TRBD2 (5 bases). The V end lost 5 bases, the J end lost 2 bases, and 15 bases lay between the germline ends. CDR3 size: 15 residues. The V gene's germline CDR1 is DFQATT and CDR2 SNEGSKA (reference sequence). The CDR3 sequence: CSAVTGSKNTGELFF. CDR3 bases: TGCAGTGCTGTGACGGGGAGCAAAAACACCGGGGAGCTGTTTTTT.

A few counts support this clonotype. The CDR3, as DNA: TGTGCCAGCAGTGAAGGGGTAGGGTCTGAAGCTTTCTTT. This translates into CASSEGVGSEAFF. The chain recombines TRBV6-1 with TRBJ1-1; no clear D. The length of the CDR3 is 13 residues. Trimming took off 1 base at V and 6 bases at J, with 9 bases between the two ends. Germline CDR1 and CDR2: MNHNS and SASEGT.

Only a few counts were recorded for this clonotype. The chain recombines TRBV3-1 with TRBJ1-4; D is ambiguous. The CDR3 loop spans 12 amino acids. The V and J ends lost 3 bases and 3 bases respectively, with 2 bases between them. Per the germline V gene, CDR1 is LGHDT and CDR2 is YNNKEL (reference sequence). For the CDR3, the DNA is TGTGCCAGCAGCCAGTCTAATGAAAAACTGTTTTTT. Translation gives CASSQSNEKLFF.

This clonotype was observed many times. V gene TRBV29-1 combines with J gene TRBJ2-3; TRBD2 might be the D (6 bases). Germline loops: CDR1 SQVTM, CDR2 ANQGSEA. The V gene lost 7 bases and the J gene lost 4 bases, with 15 bases spanning the gap. The CDR3 is 13 amino acids. The CDR3 region is CSGGGGNADTQYF. The DNA of the CDR3 is TGCAGCGGAGGAGGAGGGAACGCAGATACGCAGTATTTT.

Concerning this clonotype: Being one base from a much bigger clone, this may be a read error. CDR3 loop: CASCYSRSGEQYF. For the CDR3, the DNA is TGTGCCAGCTGCTATTCGAGGTCAGGGGAGCAGTACTTC. This chain joins TRBV3-1 and TRBJ2-7; D is possibly TRBD1 (5 bases). The CDR3 is 13 amino acids. Trimming took off 8 bases at V and 7 bases at J, with 18 bases between the two ends. Germline V CDR1 and CDR2: LGHDT, YNNKEL (reference sequence).

This clonotype was seen at least ten times. The chain recombines TRBV5-1 with TRBJ1-5; D is uncertain. V shed 0 bases and J shed 6 bases, with 4 bases lying between them. The CDR3 is 12 residues long. Germline loops: CDR1 SGHRS, CDR2 YFSETQ. The chain's CDR3 is CASSLDGQPQHF. The CDR3 nucleotides are TGCGCCAGCAGCTTGGATGGTCAGCCCCAGCATTTT.

This chain joins TRBV28 and TRBJ1-2; no reliable D call. This CDR3 comprises 11 residues. Trimming removed 4 bases from V and 3 bases from J, with 3 bases in between. Germline V gene sequence: CDR1 MDHEN, CDR2 SYDVKM. The CDR3 loop reads CASSYYYGYTF. The CDR3 DNA is TGTGCCAGCAGTTACTACTATGGCTACACCTTC.